This is a list of T cell receptor beta chains from one sample in a study of cytomegalovirus exposure and HLA in healthy donors. Some clones are missing from TCRdb's copy, which holds only in-frame ones; the method was immunoSEQ multiplex PCR. The table records under 200,000 clones, approximately 84% of them present only once. The sequenced material came from PBMCs. The receptors here all came from a woman in her forties or fifties in good health and CMV-seropositive. Each CDR3 is given with its conserved first and last residue. Fields, in order: CDR3 length, clone size, J gene, D gene, V gene, CDR3 protein, CDR3 DNA. A D gene is named only where the DNA matches it firmly. Clone size, where shown, is once, few, many, or a class for clones that have expanded.

17 few TRBJ1-4 TRBD1 TRBV9 CASSARTGDGLREKLFF TGTGCCAGCAGCGCGAGGACAGGGGATGGACTACGTGAAAAACTGTTTTTT
14 once TRBJ2-1 TRBD2 TRBV30 CAWSSGVSYNEQFF TGTGCCTGGAGTAGCGGGGTTTCCTACAATGAGCAGTTCTTC
13 few TRBJ2-3 . TRBV4-1 CASSPIREDTQYF TGCGCCAGCAGCCCCATACGGGAGGATACGCAGTATTTT
15 . TRBJ1-1 . TRBV6-5 CASSTSGDWGAEAFF TGTGCCAGCAGTACCTCAGGGGATTGGGGAGCTGAAGCTTTCTTT
16 . TRBJ1-3 . TRBV5-6 CASSFGTGGSGNTIYF TGTGCCAGCAGCTTCGGGACCGGGGGATCTGGAAACACCATATATTTT
16 . TRBJ2-3 TRBD2 TRBV6-5 CASSSGTSGARDTQYF TGTGCCAGCAGTTCCGGGACTAGCGGGGCCCGGGATACGCAGTATTTT
14 once TRBJ2-1 TRBD2 TRBV4-1 CASSQERRGLEQFF TGCGCCAGCAGCCAAGAACGGCGGGGACTAGAGCAGTTCTTC
16 . TRBJ2-3 . TRBV2 CASSTLALAYTDTQYF TGTGCCAGCAGTACCCTGGCCTTAGCCTACACAGATACGCAGTATTTT
17 . TRBJ2-3 . TRBV11-2 CASSSKRDSTSTDTQYF TGTGCCAGCAGCTCTAAACGGGACTCCACTAGCACAGATACGCAGTATTTT
15 once TRBJ1-2 . TRBV6-1 CASSEARGLGYGYTF TGTGCCAGCAGTGAAGCGAGGGGACTGGGCTATGGCTACACCTTC
13 . TRBJ1-2 . TRBV5-5 CASYRFSNYGYTF TGTGCCAGTTACAGGTTTTCTAACTATGGCTACACCTTC
16 medium-sized TRBJ2-1 . TRBV11-1 CASSLEAGDAYNEQFF TGTGCCAGCAGCTTAGAGGCAGGGGACGCCTACAATGAGCAGTTCTTC
15 . TRBJ2-7 . TRBV7-8 CASSLAARGLGEQYF TGTGCCAGCAGCTTAGCAGCTAGGGGTTTGGGGGAGCAGTACTTC
15 . TRBJ2-1 TRBD1 TRBV5-8 CASRARTGPYNEQFF TGTGCCAGCAGGGCGAGGACAGGGCCCTACAATGAGCAGTTCTTC
15 . TRBJ2-3 TRBD2 TRBV11-2 CASSFAGDKADTQYF TGTGCCAGCAGCTTCGCGGGAGATAAAGCAGATACGCAGTATTTT
14 . TRBJ1-6 . TRBV5-6 CASSLSRVNSPLHF TGTGCCAGCAGCTTGAGCAGGGTTAATTCACCCCTCCACTTT
12 . TRBJ2-7 TRBD1 TRBV2 CASRDRGDEQYF TGTGCCAGCAGGGACAGGGGCGACGAGCAGTACTTC
14 . TRBJ2-5 TRBD2 TRBV5-1 CASSPGTSEETQYF TGCGCCAGCAGCCCCGGGACTAGCGAGGAGACCCAGTACTTC
13 few TRBJ2-7 TRBD1 TRBV2 CASSEAEDREQYF TGTGCCAGCAGTGAAGCGGAGGACAGGGAGCAGTACTTC
13 . TRBJ1-3 . TRBV5-1 CASSPSSGNTIYF TGCGCCAGCAGCCCGAGCTCTGGAAACACCATATATTTT
13 . TRBJ1-1 TRBD1 TRBV6-5 CASLRGPGTEAFF TGTGCCAGCCTCAGGGGGCCGGGCACTGAAGCTTTCTTT
16 . TRBJ2-3 TRBD2 TRBV28 CASSLTLAGGTDTQYF TGTGCCAGCAGTCTAACTTTAGCGGGAGGCACAGATACGCAGTATTTT
14 . TRBJ1-2 . TRBV5-1 CASSLEAHSGGYTF TGCGCCAGCAGCTTGGAGGCACATTCGGGAGGCTACACCTTC
14 . TRBJ2-5 . TRBV28 CASSLTYGQETQYF TGTGCCAGCAGTTTGACATACGGACAAGAGACCCAGTACTTC
14 . TRBJ2-2 TRBD1 TRBV18 CASSPDRGSGELFF TGTGCCAGCTCGCCGGACAGGGGTAGCGGGGAGCTGTTTTTT
13 few TRBJ1-2 TRBD1 TRBV7-2 CASSLQGVAGYTF TGTGCCAGCAGCCTCCAGGGGGTAGCTGGCTACACCTTC
13 . TRBJ2-7 . TRBV28 CASSLTSSYEQYF TGTGCCAGCAGTTTAACTTCCTCCTACGAGCAGTACTTC
13 once TRBJ2-7 TRBD2 TRBV29-1 CSVETSGSYEQYF TGCAGCGTTGAAACCAGCGGGAGCTACGAGCAGTACTTC